This record looks at one T cell receptor (beta chain) sequence and its context. Germline V gene sequence: CDR1 SGHNT, CDR2 YENEEA. The CDR3 is 17 amino acids. V lost 4 bases to trimming and J lost 3 bases; unmatched junction nucleotides: 12. This sample is drawn from a study of identical twins. The authors used template switching to add a universal primer site and gave cDNA unique molecular identifiers. TCRdb reanalysed the 5' RACE reads using MiXCR and keeps one entry per CDR3 protein. Of hundreds of thousands of distinct CDR3 sequences in the sample, 15% to 20% were seen once. The same data also contributed to another study, on T cells expressing NK-cell markers.

The V and J genes are TRBV11-3 and TRBJ2-1, with TRBD1 identical over 7 bases. The source is a woman between 18 and 30 years old in good health. The sequencing sample was made of PBMCs. The CDR3 nucleotides read TGTGCCAGCAGCTACCCATCCCCCGACAGGGTCTACAATGAGCAGTTCTTC. Translating gives CASSYPSPDRVYNEQFF.